One T cell receptor (beta chain) is described in this entry. This clone was seen more than once but under ten times. Its antigen specificity is not known. Within one base of it there is no much larger clone, and no base qualities were kept. In total, 600 or so healthy bone marrow donors made up the cohort. At the time of sampling, all cohort members were nominally healthy, though unrecorded immune exposures were likely present. The donor was CMV seropositive and was included in the group of around 300 seropositive cohort members. Each donor provided a peripheral blood sample, and peripheral blood mononuclear cells were used for TCR beta sequencing. The Qiagen DNeasy Blood Extraction Kit was used to extract genomic DNA from the blood cell samples. The library was made by the immunoSEQ multiplex PCR assay. A mixture of 60 forward primers for TCR Vbeta segments and 13 reverse primers for TCR Jbeta segments was used in the multiplex PCR. The CDR3 region of rearranged TCR beta genes was amplified from genomic DNA by a multiplex PCR assay. The Illumina HiSeq System was used to sequence the amplified TCR beta libraries as 87-base-pair reads. On the study's bioinformatics: In a later analysis, approximately 74 million unique TCR beta chains were counted across the approximately 670 repertoires, and around 11 million of these chains were shared by at least two donors. A nearest-neighbor algorithm error-corrected the raw reads and collapsed the reads into unique sequences, merging closely related sequences to remove PCR and sequencing errors. To assign V, D and J gene segments, CDR3 sequences were aligned to IMGT reference sequences. For a sequence to be retained, a match of at least six nucleotides was required to both a V gene segment and a J gene segment. A rearrangement counted as productive if the CDR3 had no stop codons and remained in frame with V and J, and every other rearrangement counted as non-productive. CDR3 was defined according to IMGT convention as the region running from the second conserved V-encoded cysteine to the conserved J-encoded phenylalanine. The earlier analysis of approximately 590 of the donors excluded any sequence lacking an unambiguous match to a single V gene segment. In an earlier analysis of 587 of the donors, V segments were called functional above 56.7% productive rearrangements and were called segregating when the between-donor standard deviation exceeded 5%. To diagnose cytomegalovirus status from the catalog of TCR beta chain sequences, a statistical classification framework was built. In a later analysis, V and J genes were assigned by comparing TCR nucleotide sequences against IMGT/GENE-DB human TR gene sequences. A later analysis assigned CDR3 sequences and most-parsimonious VDJ recombination scenarios with the TCRdist pipeline. In a later analysis, every TCR beta chain was defined by the combination of its CDR3 amino acid sequence and its V-gene family, and reads without a unique V-gene family were dropped. A later analysis removed 450 to 600 highly shared, low-generation-probability nucleotide sequences to deal with suspected cross-contamination and a sequencing artifact. In a later analysis, a clonal expansion index was calculated for each public chain from normalized within-repertoire ranks of inferred template counts. In a later analysis, generation probabilities were computed using a VDJ recombination model fitted to out-of-frame rearrangements, and the results were checked against IGoR. A later analysis scored TCR-TCR, TCR-HLA and TCR-CMV co-occurrence with hypergeometric tests, applying a repertoire-size bias correction to TCR pairs. A later analysis estimated false discovery rates by permuting HLA or CMV assignments 20 times. In a later analysis, co-occurring TCRs were grouped using DBSCAN, and TCRdist sequence similarity was added for clustering within HLA-allele-positive subsets. Repertoires with fewer than 30,000 or more than 120,000 public chains were left out of co-occurrence clustering, as were a handful of repertoires with anomalous nucleotide sharing. Entries here come from immuneACCESS through TCRdb and include only in-frame sequences with V and J called. Some clones fail to appear in such tables; in the studies checked, an unresolved V gene covers under half of the shortfall, and the cause of the remainder is unknown. D and trimming were read from the DNA, whereas the V and J calls and clone size are those reported in that table. The sample profile shows 130,000 to 150,000 clones; approximately 80% of them were found once. The ten biggest clones cover approximately 9.7% of the sample.

These data come from a study of cytomegalovirus exposure and HLA in healthy donors listed by TCRdb under 2017. Study-level background: According to an earlier analysis of around 600 of the donors, about 180 million T cells yielded 117 million unique TCR beta sequences and approximately 300 Gb of sequence data. The study aimed to test whether signatures of past pathogen exposure could be identified by cataloging public T cell receptors. All discovery cohort repertoires had been generated using a single sequencing platform. Of the roughly 400 genotyped donors, less than 85% were placed in the genetic ancestry cluster associated with self-reported Caucasian donors. Using immunosequencing, the study profiled T cell repertoires from 500 to 800 subjects and related those repertoires to cytomegalovirus serostatus. The number of typed donors differed by locus: about 620-640 for A, B, C, DRB1 and DQB1; approximately 520 for DQA1; approximately 610 for DPA1; and 400 to 480 for DPB1. To predict cytomegalovirus infection status, the study brought together high-throughput TCR immunosequencing, statistical association of individual TCRs with disease status, and machine learning. Donor age, sex, ethnicity and CMV serostatus were collected together with the repertoire data. The later analysis used no new phenotypic data to find candidate immune exposures, relying instead on TCR beta sequences and their occurrence across donors. About five DR-DQ haplotypes were handled as single units for association and clustering because linkage in the cohort was strong. A later analysis re-analyzed previously published TCR beta repertoires from approximately 670 donors and added high-resolution HLA genotyping to study TCR occurrence patterns. An early release that covered about 640 HLA-typed donors contained around 300 gigabases of sequencing data and tens of millions of unique TCR sequences. Among roughly 400 genotyped donors of the cohort, an average of roughly 230,000 unique TCR beta nucleotide sequences was sequenced per donor, of which about 20% were non-productive. Class I and class II HLA loci were covered by the typing at four-digit resolution. A later genetic analysis took genome-wide SNP genotypes for about 65% of the roughly 670 donors and used that subset as a discovery cohort. An earlier analysis of 587 of the donors applied high-throughput TCR beta sequencing to assess whether each TCR beta V gene segment acted as functional or pseudogenic. Along with the approximately 700-subject first cohort, a separate validation cohort of more than 90 different subjects was used.

General conclusions and limits of the study: In vitro tests confirmed that a few of the cytomegalovirus-associated TCR beta chains recognize cytomegalovirus antigens. Roughly uniform sequencing depth across donors was assumed in presence/absence analyses, although this assumption may not hold. This cohort had only TCR beta chains sequenced, and the lack of alpha or paired-chain data limited which features could be detected. An earlier analysis of some 590 of the donors showed that most TCR beta V segments appeared in productive rearrangements either about 87% or about 30% of the time, which broadly matched IMGT annotations. In a later genetic analysis, fewer N-insertions in productive TCRs were reported among donors in an Asian-associated ancestry cluster than the 666-donor mean. The authors suggested that the approach could potentially be extended to other disease states and immunological phenotypes. Strong co-occurrence of HLA alleles, especially DR and DQ, made assigning TCR associations to individual alleles difficult. A cluster of highly shared sequence variants was judged likely to represent a technical artifact of the sequencing pipeline. The study listed over 150 TCR beta chains as associated with cytomegalovirus. Because counts were too low, about 18 rarely observed V segments, including chromosome 9 orphons, were left out of the earlier analysis of 500 to 650 of the donors. V-gene and J-gene trimming of TCR beta chains was associated with a missense DCLRE1C variant in a later genetic analysis, and the association was replicated in an independent cohort. In a later analysis, HLA-associated TCR beta chains showed more clonal expansion and lower generation probabilities than non-associated chains that were equally common. Because HLA typing was missing for some donors at each locus, association tests included only the typed subset. A further reported finding was that TCR beta sequences accurately predicted the HLA-A and HLA-B alleles for most subjects in the first cohort. Linkage disequilibrium might explain the correlated functional status among segregating V segments, but an unknown experimental factor could not be ruled out. Across donors, most TCR sequences were observed very rarely, whereas some public TCRs were present in many individuals. The classifier was reported to diagnose cytomegalovirus status with high specificity and sensitivity in both the original and validation cohorts. In a later analysis, most CMV-associated TCR beta chains were found to appear HLA-restricted, with HLA associations seemingly driven largely by CMV exposure. According to a later analysis, parvovirus B19, influenza, CMV and Epstein-Barr virus appeared linked to several top co-occurrence clusters. The only immune exposure information available for the cohort was CMV serostatus. In a later analysis, TCR association rates were found to vary across HLA loci, with the most associated TCRs seen for DRB1 alleles and the fewest for HLA-C alleles. In a later analysis, more than 15,000 TCR beta sequences were associated with specific HLA alleles at a false discovery rate of 0.05.

Sample: PBMCs. The TCR comes from a woman aged 55-75 years in good health and CMV-seropositive.

The DNA sequence is TGCAGTGCTAGTAGTCGAAACATTCAGTACTTC. It translates as CSASSRNIQYF. The V and J segments used are TRBV20-1 and TRBJ2-4; no D gene can be assigned with confidence. From the cysteine up to the phenylalanine, the CDR3 has a length of 11 residues. The sequence is cut down to CDR3 DNA, 33 bases in frame from base 1. Taken from the germline V gene (reference sequence), the CDR1 and CDR2 loops are DFQATT and SNEGSKA. V is pared back by 3 bases and J by 6 bases, with 6 bases lying between the germline termini.